The 24 T cell receptor beta chains below come from one sample, sequenced in a study of vaccination effects on CD4 cells after COVID-19. CD4+ T cells specific for antigen were expanded with viral peptide pools by the ViraFEST assay before sequencing. The culture ran for about eleven days before CD4+ T cells were isolated. No vaccinee had earlier SARS-CoV-2 infection, and nucleocapsid antibodies were negative. For these receptors, no antigen is known. The repertoire was sequenced with immunoSEQ multiplex PCR; TCRdb's copy has only in-frame clones and lacks some. The sample lists around 55,000 clones; 70% were seen once. The sample in question was CD4+ T cells from PBMCs cultured with SARS-CoV-2 spike peptides, obtained before COVID-19 vaccination. The receptors shown here come from a human donor who received a COVID-19 vaccine.

This chain uses TRBV10-3 with TRBJ1-6; 7 bases are a match to TRBD1. Per germline, CDR1 ENHRY and CDR2 SYGVKD. V lost 6 bases and J lost 5; bases outside the gene matches: 7. This CDR3 region has 15 residues. The CDR3 DNA is TGTGCCATCAGCCTGGCTGGACAGGATAATTCACCCCTCCACTTT. Protein product: CAISLAGQDNSPLHF.

The V gene is TRBV6-4, the J gene TRBJ1-1; D remains ambiguous. The CDR3 is 13 amino acids. The V and J ends lost 6 bases and 1 base respectively, with 9 bases between them. Germline V lookup: CDR1 MRHNA, CDR2 SNTAGT. This CDR3 reads CASSATGNTEAFF. CDR3 sequence (DNA): TGTGCCAGCAGCGCCACGGGGAACACTGAAGCTTTCTTT.

The gene calls are TRBV12-3 or TRBV12-4 and TRBJ2-5; 9 bases map to TRBD1. The CDR3 runs 13 residues. J gave up 5 bases and V 6 bases, and 4 bases lay outside the gene matches. CDR3 protein: CASRSDRGETQYF. The CDR3 DNA follows: TGTGCCAGCAGGTCCGACAGGGGGGAGACCCAGTACTTC.

CDR3 residues: CASSFRDGGYEQYF. CDR3 coding DNA: TGTGCCAGCAGTTTCCGGGACGGGGGATACGAGCAGTACTTC. The chain links TRBV6-5 to TRBJ2-7, with D perhaps TRBD2 (6 bases). The CDR3 runs to 14 residues. Trimming took off 4 bases at V and 4 bases at J, with 14 bases between the two ends. The germline V gene has CDR1 MNHEY and CDR2 SVGAGI.

The chain has TRBV9 and TRBJ1-6, with D perhaps matching TRBD1 (5 bases). The CDR3 runs 18 residues. V was clipped by 0 bases and J by 7 bases, with 20 bases between them. Germline-derived CDR1 and CDR2 are SGDLS and YYNGEE. CDR3 loop: CASSVGPQGAGRNSPLHF. CDR3 coding DNA: TGTGCCAGCAGCGTAGGTCCCCAGGGAGCAGGACGAAATTCACCCCTCCACTTT.

This clone was picked up one time. The chain employs TRBV27 and TRBJ1-5; D unclear. The CDR3 runs 13 residues. Germline V gene sequence: CDR1 MNHEY, CDR2 SMNVEV (reference sequence). Deletions cut 7 bases from V and 7 bases from J, with 14 bases between. CDR3 amino acids: CASKRLGRQPQHF. CDR3 DNA: TGTGCCAGCAAACGACTGGGCAGGCAGCCCCAGCATTTT.

V gene TRBV9 combines with J gene TRBJ2-1; TRBD2 matches at 11 bases. CDR1 and CDR2 (germline): SGDLS, YYNGEE. With V trimmed by 4 bases and J by 0 bases, 0 bases remained unmatched. The length of the CDR3 is 15 residues. The CDR3 here is CASSTSGSSYNEQFF. For the CDR3, the DNA is TGTGCCAGCAGCACTAGCGGGAGCTCCTACAATGAGCAGTTCTTC. The whole variable domain, remainder taken from reference TRBV9 and TRBJ2-1, is DSGVTQTPKHLITATGQRVTLRCSPRSGDLSVYWYQQSLDQGLQFLIQYYNGEERAKGNILERFSAQQFPDLHSELNLSSLELGDSALYFCASSTSGSSYNEQFFGPGTRLTVL.

The chain is built from TRBV27 and TRBJ1-2, with D possibly matching TRBD1 (6 bases). The CDR3 has 16 amino acids. Trimming took off 5 bases at V and 0 bases at J, with 16 bases between the two ends. Per the germline V gene, CDR1 is MNHEY and CDR2 is SMNVEV (reference sequence). CDR3 in amino acids: CASSPIGRGPNYGYTF. The CDR3 bases are TGTGCCAGCAGTCCGATAGGCAGGGGCCCTAACTATGGCTACACCTTC.

A few counts support this clone. The V and J genes are TRBV4-2 and TRBJ1-3; TRBD1 aligns across 8 bases. V was clipped by 2 bases and J by 4 bases; unmatched bases: 4. The CDR3 has 15 amino acids. The germline CDR1 and CDR2 sequences are LGHNA and YNFKEQ. CDR3 coding DNA: TGTGCCAGCAGCCAAACGCGGGACAGGGGAAACACCATATATTTT. Protein: CASSQTRDRGNTIYF.

The chain links TRBV4-3 to TRBJ1-2; D gene unclear. V lost 0 bases and J 5 bases, leaving 16 bases between the germline ends. The CDR3 is 16 residues long. CDR1 is LGHNA and CDR2 is YSLEER in the germline V gene. This chain's CDR3 is CASSQEVAAKRYGYTF. In DNA, the CDR3 is TGCGCCAGCAGCCAAGAGGTGGCAGCGAAGAGATATGGCTACACCTTC.

This clone showed up just a few times. This chain connects TRBV28 to TRBJ2-7, with TRBD1 matching over 9 bases. J lost 5 bases, V lost 5 bases, and 10 bases had no gene match. CDR1 and CDR2 from the germline V gene are MDHEN and SYDVKM. There are 15 residues in the CDR3. The chain's CDR3 is CASSRGQGRVDEQYF. CDR3 nucleotides: TGTGCCAGCAGTCGAGGACAGGGGCGAGTCGACGAGCAGTACTTC. Combining the CDR3 with reference TRBV28 and TRBJ2-7 gives the whole variable domain DVKVTQSSRYLVKRTGEKVFLECVQDMDHENMFWYRQDPGLGLRLIYFSYDVKMKEKGDIPEGYSVSREKKERFSLILESASTNQTSMYLCASSRGQGRVDEQYFGPGTRLTVT.

This rearrangement joins TRBV14 to TRBJ1-6; D is undetermined. From germline, CDR1 is SGHDN and CDR2 FVKESK. The CDR3 spans 13 residues. V shed 8 bases and J shed 11 bases, with 16 bases lying between them. Here the CDR3 DNA reads TGTGCCAGCTCCCAGGTGGGGTGGACACCCCTCCACTTT. Protein sequence: CASSQVGWTPLHF. Full variable domain (rest looked up from reference TRBV14 and TRBJ1-6): EAGVTQFPSHSVIEKGQTVTLRCDPISGHDNLYWYRRVMGKEIKFLLHFVKESKQDESGMPNNRFLAERTGGTYSTLKVQPAELEDSGVYFCASSQVGWTPLHFGNGTRLTVT.

The chain links TRBV5-8 to TRBJ1-6; 10 positions agree with TRBD1. The CDR3 extends over 14 amino acids. The V gene end was trimmed by 0 bases and the J gene end by 11 bases; junction bases not matched to a gene: 2. The V gene's germline CDR1 is SGHTS and CDR2 YDEGEE. The CDR3 is CASSLGQGATPLHF. The CDR3 DNA sequence: TGTGCCAGCAGCTTGGGACAGGGGGCGACACCCCTCCACTTT. Complete variable domain (other parts from reference TRBV5-8 and TRBJ1-6): EAGVTQSPTHLIKTRGQQATLRCSPISGHTSVYWYQQALGLGLQFLLWYDEGEERNRGNFPPRFSGRQFPNYSSELNVNALELEDSALYLCASSLGQGATPLHFGNGTRLTVT.

The rearrangement links TRBV14 to TRBJ2-7; possibly TRBD1 for D (7 bases). Looked up from germline, CDR1 is SGHDN and CDR2 is FVKESK. The CDR3 consists of 13 residues. V was clipped by 2 bases and J by 6 bases, with 11 bases between them. CDR3 sequence: CASSQHRGGEQYF. Written as DNA, the CDR3 is TGTGCCAGCAGCCAACACAGGGGAGGCGAGCAGTACTTC.

This chain joins TRBV5-1 and TRBJ2-1; 11 bases fit TRBD2. Trimming removed 4 bases from V and 3 bases from J; junction bases left unmatched: 6. The CDR3 has 16 residues. Germline CDR1 is SGHRS and CDR2 is YFSETQ. The CDR3 is CASSPFTSGSYNEQFF. Here the CDR3 DNA reads TGCGCCAGCAGCCCCTTTACTAGCGGGAGCTACAATGAGCAGTTCTTC.

The V and J genes are TRBV19 and TRBJ1-2; D gene ambiguous. The CDR3 is 16 amino acids. V shed 5 bases and J shed 3 bases, with 19 bases lying between them. Germline V gene lookup returns CDR1 LNHDA and CDR2 SQIVND (reference sequence). CDR3 protein: CASSDGSPAFYYGYTF. CDR3 DNA: TGTGCCAGTAGTGACGGATCCCCGGCCTTTTACTATGGCTACACCTTC.

This clone has just a few counts. The chain has TRBV28 and TRBJ1-5, with D possibly TRBD1 on 6 matching bases. The CDR3 sequence is 16 residues long. Between the trimmed V and J ends, which lost 5 bases and 1 base, there was a span of 15 bases. Germline V CDR1 and CDR2: MDHEN, SYDVKM. The CDR3 region has the DNA TGTGCCAGCAGTCCCCGCAAGGGGGTAAGCAATCAGCCCCAGCATTTT. Amino acids: CASSPRKGVSNQPQHF.

J is TRBJ1-2 and V is TRBV4-3, with D possibly TRBD1 on 6 matching bases. This CDR3 has 13 amino acids. Germline V gene sequence: CDR1 LGHNA, CDR2 YSLEER. V was shortened by 3 bases and J by 8 bases, with 13 bases between the two germline ends. CDR3 sequence: CASSQVPGGGYTF. The CDR3 DNA reads TGCGCCAGCAGCCAGGTCCCGGGGGGCGGCTACACCTTC.

V is TRBV3-1 (or the pseudogene TRBV3-2) and J is TRBJ1-2, with TRBD1 as a possible D gene (6 bases). The ends were cut back, 2 bases at V and 8 bases at J, with 12 bases in the middle. This CDR3 is built from 13 residues. CDR1 LGHDT and CDR2 YNNKEL come from the germline V gene (reference sequence). This CDR3 reads CASSQTRTVGYTF. The CDR3 DNA follows: TGTGCCAGCAGCCAAACTCGGACAGTCGGCTACACCTTC.

The gene calls are TRBV6-5 and TRBJ2-1; 8 bases align to TRBD1. Germline V gene sequence: CDR1 MNHEY, CDR2 SVGAGI. This CDR3 has 15 residues. The V and J ends lost 7 bases and 3 bases, in that order; junction bases with no gene match: 8. The CDR3 nucleotides are TGTGCCAGCATTACACAGGGGGTGAACTACAATGAGCAGTTCTTC. It encodes CASITQGVNYNEQFF.

The V gene is TRBV3-1 (or the pseudogene TRBV3-2), the J gene TRBJ1-2; no clear D. The V end was cut by 7 bases, the J end by 2 bases, with 11 bases between. CDR3 length: 13 amino acids. Germline CDR1 is LGHDT and CDR2 is YNNKEL (reference sequence). This chain's CDR3 is CASTGGSNYGYTF. CDR3 in DNA: TGTGCCAGCACGGGAGGGTCCAACTATGGCTACACCTTC.

This clone was seen a handful of times. The chain couples TRBV15 to TRBJ1-4; 7 bases fit TRBD1. The CDR3 has 15 residues. Germline-derived CDR1 and CDR2 are LNHNV and YYDKDF (reference sequence). J was trimmed by 9 bases and V by 5 bases; bases with no gene match: 12. DNA for the CDR3: TGTGCCACCAGCGAACGACAGGGTCGATACCAAAAACTGTTTTTT. Translating gives CATSERQGRYQKLFF.

V and J are TRBV18 and TRBJ2-1; D possibly corresponds to TRBD2 (6 bases). CDR1 is KGHSH, CDR2 LQKENI, per germline. The CDR3 totals 15 residues. Trimming removed 1 base from V and 5 bases from J, with 12 bases in between. The CDR3 bases are TGTGCCAGCTCACCACAGGTAGCGGTCCACAATGAGCAGTTCTTC. The encoded protein is CASSPQVAVHNEQFF.

The chain has TRBV5-1 and TRBJ2-7; 11 bases agree with TRBD2. Germline-derived CDR1 and CDR2 are SGHRS and YFSETQ. CDR3 length equals 17 residues. Losses at the gene ends were 2 bases for V and 1 base for J; bases not matched to a gene: 8. CDR3 sequence: CASSFAAGTSGSYEQYF. Here the CDR3 DNA reads TGCGCCAGCAGCTTCGCGGCTGGGACTAGCGGATCCTACGAGCAGTACTTC.